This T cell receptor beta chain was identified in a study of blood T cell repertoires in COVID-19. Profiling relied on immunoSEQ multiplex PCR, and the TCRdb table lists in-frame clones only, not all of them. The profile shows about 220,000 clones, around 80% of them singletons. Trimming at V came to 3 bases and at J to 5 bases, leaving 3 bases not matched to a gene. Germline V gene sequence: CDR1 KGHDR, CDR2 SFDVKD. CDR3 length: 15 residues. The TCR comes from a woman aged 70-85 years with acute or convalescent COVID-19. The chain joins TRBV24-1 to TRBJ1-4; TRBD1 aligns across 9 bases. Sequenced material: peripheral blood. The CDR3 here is CATSDPGTGNEKLFF. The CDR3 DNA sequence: TGTGCCACCAGTGATCCCGGGACAGGGAATGAAAAACTGTTTTTT.